A single T cell receptor (beta chain) is shown here with its context. These data originate in a study of shared clonotypes between healthy human individuals. The table came from immunoSEQ multiplex PCR; TCRdb's copy has only in-frame clones and leaves some out. The sample records under 2,000,000 clones, roughly 95% being singletons. Terminally differentiated effector memory CD45RA+ cells were excluded from the naive CD8 cells, which were CD45RO-negative and positively selected for CCR7. Trimming shortened V by 5 bases and J by 3 bases, and 17 bases separated the two germline ends. CDR3 length: 17 residues. CDR1 MDHEN and CDR2 SYDVKM come from the germline V gene.

This TCR came from a young man in good health. The sample consisted of naive CD8+ T cells sorted from blood. J is TRBJ1-6 and V is TRBV28; the D is unclear. As DNA, the CDR3 is TGTGCCAGCAGTCAAAGGAACACCTACTACTATAATTCACCCCTCCACTTT. The encoded protein is CASSQRNTYYYNSPLHF.